The subject of this entry is one TCR beta chain. Its specificity is unknown. The protocol was immunoSEQ multiplex PCR, while the TCRdb copy is restricted to in-frame clones and leaves out a portion. The sample has about 2.4 million clones; roughly 93% are singletons. Germline V gene data show CDR1 as MNHEY and CDR2 as SMNVEV (reference sequence). V dropped 6 bases and J dropped 2; count of bases not matched to a gene: 6. The length of the CDR3 is 14 residues. Study donors comprised healthy, HIV-negative adults devoid of recent acute infection or vaccination. These data come from a study of shared clonotypes between healthy human individuals. Across the whole study: The study drew on a couple of women and a few men aged 18 to 49 as donors. Findings and limits, study-wide: Enrolling few donors narrowed the genetic and exposure-history diversity that was represented.

This TCR was recovered from a young man in good health. Some clones in this sample may be carry-over from other donors' samples. Sequenced: naive CD4+ T cells from PBMCs. Described subset: CD45RA+ positively selected. V and J are TRBV27 and TRBJ2-7; 8 nucleotides agree with TRBD1. CDR3 in amino acids: CASRSTGGTYEQYF. For the CDR3, the DNA is TGTGCCAGCAGAAGTACAGGGGGGACCTACGAGCAGTACTTC.